The present T cell receptor (beta chain) was sequenced within a study of cytomegalovirus exposure and HLA in healthy donors. Study-wide context: It was reported in a later analysis that the roughly 120 validation repertoires used the same platform as the approximately 600 first-cohort repertoires. Findings and caveats of the study: Most TCR sequences showed up rarely, but some public TCRs showed up in many donors. It was found in a later analysis that first-cohort TCR clusters tended to co-occur in the 100 to 150 validation repertoires.

Germline V gives CDR1 SGHAT, CDR2 FQNNGV. The CDR3 contains 14 residues. The V and J ends lost 0 bases and 6 bases respectively, with 11 bases between them. TCRdb keeps only in-frame clones here, not all; method: immunoSEQ multiplex PCR. The table records 190,000 or so clones, roughly four fifths of them present only once. This clone was picked up a small number of times. Its antigen is unknown. The donors were part of the validation cohort of fewer than 150 subjects. That cohort was separate from the first cohort, which comprised fewer than 800 subjects. The sequence came from a young woman in good health and CMV-seropositive. J is TRBJ1-1 and V is TRBV11-2; weak D call: TRBD1 (6 bases). The material sequenced was PBMCs. The CDR3 DNA is TGTGCCAGCAGCTTAGACGGACAGTACGCTGAAGCTTTCTTT. It is translated as CASSLDGQYAEAFF.